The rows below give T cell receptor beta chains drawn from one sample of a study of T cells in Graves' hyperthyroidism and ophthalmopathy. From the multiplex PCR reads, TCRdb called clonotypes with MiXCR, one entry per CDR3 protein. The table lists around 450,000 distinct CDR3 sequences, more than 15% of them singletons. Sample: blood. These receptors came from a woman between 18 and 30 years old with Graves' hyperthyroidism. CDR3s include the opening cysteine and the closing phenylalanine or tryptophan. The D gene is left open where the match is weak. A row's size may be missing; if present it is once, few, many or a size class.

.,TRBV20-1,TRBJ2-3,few,TGCAGTGCTAGTGCCGCGTGGCAGTACACAGATACGCAGTATTTT,CSASAAWQYTDTQYF
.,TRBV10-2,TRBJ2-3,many,TGCGCCAGCAGTGATTCCCCGGAGACAGATACGCAGTATTTT,CASSDSPETDTQYF
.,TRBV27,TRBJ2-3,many,TGTGCCAGCAGTTTATCGTGGGGGGGCGGTACAGATACGCAGTATTTT,CASSLSWGGGTDTQYF
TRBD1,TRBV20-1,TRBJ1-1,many,TGCAGTGCTAGAGATGGAAAGGGGGCTGACACTGAAGCTTTCTTT,CSARDGKGADTEAFF
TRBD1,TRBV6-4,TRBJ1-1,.,TGTGCCAGCAGACACAGGGGCTCGCAAGCTTTCTTT,CASRHRGSQAFF
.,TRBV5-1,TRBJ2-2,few,TGCGCCAGCAGTTTATGGGGTGCCACCGGGGAGCTGTTTTTT,CASSLWGATGELFF
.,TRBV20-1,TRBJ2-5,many,TGCAGTGCTCTACAGGGAGGGCAGACCCAGTACTTC,CSALQGGQTQYF
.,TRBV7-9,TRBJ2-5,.,TGTGCCAGCAGCTTTTCGGACTCGAGGGAGACCCAGTACTTC,CASSFSDSRETQYF
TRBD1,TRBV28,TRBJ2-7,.,TGTGCCAGCAGTTTCAACAGGGGTGCCTACGAGCAGTACTTC,CASSFNRGAYEQYF
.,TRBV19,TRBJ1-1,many,TGTGCCAGTAGTATTGTTCGGACTTCGAACACTGAAGCTTTCTTT,CASSIVRTSNTEAFF
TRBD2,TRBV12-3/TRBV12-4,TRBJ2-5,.,TGTGCCAGCAGTTTCTCCTCAGCGGGAGTTGGAGAGACCCAGTACTTC,CASSFSSAGVGETQYF
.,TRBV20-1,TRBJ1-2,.,TGCAGTGCCCGGGCCCCGCAGGAGTCCTATGGCTACACCTTC,CSARAPQESYGYTF
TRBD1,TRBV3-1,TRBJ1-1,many,TGTGCCAGCATCCCGTCGGGACAGGGCAACACTGAAGCTTTCTTT,CASIPSGQGNTEAFF
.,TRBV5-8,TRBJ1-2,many,TGTGCCAGCAGCGCGGGCGGTAGGCAGTCGACATACACCTTC,CASSAGGRQSTYTF
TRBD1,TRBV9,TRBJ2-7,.,TGTGCCAGCAGCGTAGAGGACAGGGCCTACGAGCAGTACTTC,CASSVEDRAYEQYF